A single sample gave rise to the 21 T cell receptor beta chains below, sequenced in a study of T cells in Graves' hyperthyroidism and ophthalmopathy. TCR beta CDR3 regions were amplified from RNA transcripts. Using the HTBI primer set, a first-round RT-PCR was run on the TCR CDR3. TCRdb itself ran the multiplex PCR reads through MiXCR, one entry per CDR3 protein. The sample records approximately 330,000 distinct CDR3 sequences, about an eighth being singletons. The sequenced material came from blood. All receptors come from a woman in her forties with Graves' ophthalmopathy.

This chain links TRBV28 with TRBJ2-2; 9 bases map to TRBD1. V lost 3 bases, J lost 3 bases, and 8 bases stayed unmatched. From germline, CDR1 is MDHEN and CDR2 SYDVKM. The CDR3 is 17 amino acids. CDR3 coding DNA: TGTGCCAGCAGTTTTGGACAGGGGCGGAAAGACACCGGGGAGCTGTTTTTT. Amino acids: CASSFGQGRKDTGELFF.

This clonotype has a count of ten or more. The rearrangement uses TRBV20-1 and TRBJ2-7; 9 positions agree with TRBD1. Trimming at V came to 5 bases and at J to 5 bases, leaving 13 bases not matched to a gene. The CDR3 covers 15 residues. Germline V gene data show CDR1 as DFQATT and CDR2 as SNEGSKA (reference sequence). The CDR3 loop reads CSASFRTGAGNEQYF. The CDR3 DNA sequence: TGCAGTGCTTCCTTTCGGACAGGGGCGGGAAACGAGCAGTACTTC.

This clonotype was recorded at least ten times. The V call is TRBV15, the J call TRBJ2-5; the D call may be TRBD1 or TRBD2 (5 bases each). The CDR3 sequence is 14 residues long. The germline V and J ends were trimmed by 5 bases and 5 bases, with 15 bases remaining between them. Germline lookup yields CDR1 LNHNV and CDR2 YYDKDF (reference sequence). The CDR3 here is CATSRPGARETQYF. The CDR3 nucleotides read TGTGCCACCAGCCGCCCCGGGGCCAGGGAGACCCAGTACTTC.

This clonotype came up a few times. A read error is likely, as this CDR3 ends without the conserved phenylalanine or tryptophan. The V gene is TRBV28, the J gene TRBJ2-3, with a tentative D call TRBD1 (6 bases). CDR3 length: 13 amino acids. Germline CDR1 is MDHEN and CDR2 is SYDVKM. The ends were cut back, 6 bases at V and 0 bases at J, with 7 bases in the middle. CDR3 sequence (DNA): TGTGCCAGCAGGGACAGTAGCACAGATACGCAGTATCTT. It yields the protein CASRDSSTDTQYL.

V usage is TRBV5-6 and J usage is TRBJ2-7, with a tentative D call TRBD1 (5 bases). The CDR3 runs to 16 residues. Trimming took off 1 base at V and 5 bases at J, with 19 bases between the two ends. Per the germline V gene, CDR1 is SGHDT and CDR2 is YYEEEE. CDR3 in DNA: TGTGCCAGCAGCTTGATGGGGCGCCTTATATCGAACGAGCAGTACTTC. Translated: CASSLMGRLISNEQYF.

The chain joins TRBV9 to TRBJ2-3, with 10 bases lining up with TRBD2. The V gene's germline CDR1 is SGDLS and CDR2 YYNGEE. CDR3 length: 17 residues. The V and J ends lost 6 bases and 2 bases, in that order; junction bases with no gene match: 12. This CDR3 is CASTSTPGLAPTDTQYF. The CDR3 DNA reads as TGTGCCAGCACCTCCACACCGGGACTAGCGCCCACAGATACGCAGTATTTT. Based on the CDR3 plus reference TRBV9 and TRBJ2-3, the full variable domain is DSGVTQTPKHLITATGQRVTLRCSPRSGDLSVYWYQQSLDQGLQFLIQYYNGEERAKGNILERFSAQQFPDLHSELNLSSLELGDSALYFCASTSTPGLAPTDTQYFGPGTRLTVL.

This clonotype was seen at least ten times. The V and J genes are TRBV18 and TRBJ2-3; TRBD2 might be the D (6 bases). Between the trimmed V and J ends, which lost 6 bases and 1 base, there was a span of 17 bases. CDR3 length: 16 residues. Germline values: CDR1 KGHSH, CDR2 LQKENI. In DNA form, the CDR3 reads TGTGCCAGCTCGTTGAGGGGAGGTTACGGCACAGATACGCAGTATTTT. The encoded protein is CASSLRGGYGTDTQYF.

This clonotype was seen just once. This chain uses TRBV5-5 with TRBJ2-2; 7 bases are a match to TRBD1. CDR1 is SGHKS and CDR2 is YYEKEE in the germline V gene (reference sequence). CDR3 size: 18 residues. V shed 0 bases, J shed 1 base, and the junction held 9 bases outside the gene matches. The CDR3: CASSLGPIRDRNTGELFF. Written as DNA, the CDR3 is TGTGCCAGCAGCTTGGGTCCAATCCGGGACAGGAACACCGGGGAGCTGTTTTTT.

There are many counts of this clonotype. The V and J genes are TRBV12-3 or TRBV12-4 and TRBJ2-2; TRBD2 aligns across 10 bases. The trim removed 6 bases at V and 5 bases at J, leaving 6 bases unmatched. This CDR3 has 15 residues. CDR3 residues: CASSDLAGDTGELFF. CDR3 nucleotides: TGTGCCAGCAGCGACCTAGCGGGAGATACCGGGGAGCTGTTTTTT.

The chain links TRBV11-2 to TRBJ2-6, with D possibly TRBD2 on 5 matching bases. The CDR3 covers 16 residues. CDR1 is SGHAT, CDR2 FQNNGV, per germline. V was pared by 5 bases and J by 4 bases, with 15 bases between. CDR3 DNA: TGTGCCAGCAGCAAGAGGGTGTCGGCCGGGGCCAACGTCCTGACTTTC. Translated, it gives CASSKRVSAGANVLTF.

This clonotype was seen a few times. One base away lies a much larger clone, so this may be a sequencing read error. The CDR3: CASSTGAENTEAFF. As DNA, the CDR3 is TGTGCCAGTAGCACCGGGGCGGAGAACACTGAAGCTTTCTTT. V and J are TRBV19 and TRBJ1-1; perhaps TRBD1 as D (5 bases). The V end lost 6 bases, the J end lost 1 base, and 12 bases lay between the germline ends. CDR1 is LNHDA and CDR2 is SQIVND in the germline V gene (reference sequence). The CDR3 sequence is 14 residues long.

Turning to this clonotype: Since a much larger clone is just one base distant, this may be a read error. CDR3 sequence: CASSSGGAGNTEALF. The CDR3 DNA reads TGTGCCAGCAGTTCTGGGGGCGCAGGGAACACTGAAGCTCTCTTT. This chain uses TRBV27 with TRBJ1-1; TRBD1 is a possible D gene (6 bases). There are 15 residues in the CDR3. The germline V gene encodes CDR1 MNHEY and CDR2 SMNVEV (reference sequence).

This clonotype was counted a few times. CDR3 bases: TGTGCCAGCAGCTTGGTTGGGGCCAACGTCCTGACTTTC. The encoded protein is CASSLVGANVLTF. The chain has TRBV5-6 and TRBJ2-6; D gene unclear. In germline, CDR1 is SGHDT, CDR2 YYEEEE. The CDR3 is made up of 13 amino acids. V lost 0 bases and J lost 3, with 1 base in between. The full variable domain, rest sourced from reference TRBV5-6 and TRBJ2-6, is DAGVTQSPTHLIKTRGQQVTLRCSPKSGHDTVSWYQQALGQGPQFIFQYYEEEERQRGNFPDRFSGHQFPNYSSELNVNALLLGDSALYLCASSLVGANVLTFGAGSRLTVL.

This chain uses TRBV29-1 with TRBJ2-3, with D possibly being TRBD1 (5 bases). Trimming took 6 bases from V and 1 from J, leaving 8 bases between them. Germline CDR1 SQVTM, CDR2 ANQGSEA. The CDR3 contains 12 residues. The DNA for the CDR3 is TGCAGCGTGACCAGGGGCACAGATACGCAGTATTTT. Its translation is CSVTRGTDTQYF.

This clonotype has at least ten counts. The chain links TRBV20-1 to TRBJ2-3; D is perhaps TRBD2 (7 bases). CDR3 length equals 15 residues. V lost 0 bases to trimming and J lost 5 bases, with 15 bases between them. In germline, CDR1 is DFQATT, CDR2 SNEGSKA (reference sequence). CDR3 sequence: CSARDLGGPGDTQYF. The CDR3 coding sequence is TGCAGTGCTAGAGATCTGGGGGGGCCAGGAGATACGCAGTATTTT.

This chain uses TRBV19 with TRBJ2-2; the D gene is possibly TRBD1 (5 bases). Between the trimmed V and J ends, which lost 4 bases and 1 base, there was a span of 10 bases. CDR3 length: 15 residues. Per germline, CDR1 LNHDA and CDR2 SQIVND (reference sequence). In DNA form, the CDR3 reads TGTGCCAGTAGTAGTCACAGGAGGAACACCGGGGAGCTGTTTTTT. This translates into CASSSHRRNTGELFF. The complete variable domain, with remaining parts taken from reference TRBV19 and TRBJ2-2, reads DGGITQSPKYLFRKEGQNVTLSCEQNLNHDAMYWYRQDPGQGLRLIYYSQIVNDFQKGDIAEGYSVSREKKESFPLTVTSAQKNPTAFYLCASSSHRRNTGELFFGEGSRLTVL.

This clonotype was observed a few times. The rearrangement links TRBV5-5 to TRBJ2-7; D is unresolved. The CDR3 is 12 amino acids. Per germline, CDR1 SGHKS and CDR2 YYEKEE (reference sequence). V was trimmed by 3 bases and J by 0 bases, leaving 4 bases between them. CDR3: CASSYDSYEQYF. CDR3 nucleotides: TGTGCCAGCAGCTACGACTCCTACGAGCAGTACTTC.

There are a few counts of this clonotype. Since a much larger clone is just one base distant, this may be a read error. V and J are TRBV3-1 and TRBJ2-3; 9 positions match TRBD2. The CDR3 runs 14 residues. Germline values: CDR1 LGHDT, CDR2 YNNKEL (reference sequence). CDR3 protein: CACSHGTSSKTQYF. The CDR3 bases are TGTGCCTGCAGCCATGGGACTAGCAGCAAGACGCAGTATTTT.

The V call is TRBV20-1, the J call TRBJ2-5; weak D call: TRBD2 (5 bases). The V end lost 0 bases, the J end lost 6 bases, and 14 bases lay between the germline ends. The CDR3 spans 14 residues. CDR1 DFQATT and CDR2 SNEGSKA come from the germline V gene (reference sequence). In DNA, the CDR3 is TGCAGTGCTAGAGAAGTGGGAAACGGGAAGACCCAGTACTTC. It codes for CSAREVGNGKTQYF.

This CDR3 reads CASRSTGKSSYNEQFF. The CDR3 coding sequence is TGTGCCAGCAGGTCGACAGGGAAAAGCTCCTACAATGAGCAGTTCTTC. V and J are TRBV5-6 and TRBJ2-1; 7 positions agree with TRBD1. The J segment lost 0 bases and the V segment lost 5 bases, leaving 8 bases of the junction unmatched. From germline, CDR1 is SGHDT and CDR2 YYEEEE. The CDR3 spans 16 residues.

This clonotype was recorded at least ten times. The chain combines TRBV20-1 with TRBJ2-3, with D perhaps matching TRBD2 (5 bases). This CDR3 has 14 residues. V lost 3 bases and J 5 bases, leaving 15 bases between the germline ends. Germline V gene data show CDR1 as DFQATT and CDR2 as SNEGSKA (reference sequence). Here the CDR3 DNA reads TGCAGTGCTAGGGTACTAGGCGCAGGAGATACGCAGTATTTT. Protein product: CSARVLGAGDTQYF.